This T cell receptor beta chain was recovered during a study of T cell responses to AZD1222 COVID-19 vaccine. V lost 5 bases, J lost 3 bases, and 10 bases lay in between. This CDR3 has 13 residues. Germline V gene lookup returns CDR1 MDHEN and CDR2 SYDVKM. The protocol was immunoSEQ multiplex PCR, while the TCRdb copy is restricted to in-frame clones and leaves out a portion. The data show roughly 160,000 clones, approximately 94% seen once. V and J are TRBV28 and TRBJ1-1; tentative D call: TRBD1 (6 bases). Material: peripheral blood, obtained on day 0 of AZD1222 vaccination. This receptor was identified in an adult in good health. CDR3 sequence reads: CASSLSGDTEAFF. The CDR3 DNA is TGTGCCAGCAGTCTCTCAGGGGACACTGAAGCTTTCTTT.